The clone carrying this TCR beta chain was seen ten or more times. Its antigen is unknown. The data belong to a study of T-cell reconstitution after alpha-beta-depleted transplantation in children. Study-wide results and caveats: The authors attributed T-cell counts and diversity one year after transplant mostly to newly produced T cells. High day-60 TCRbeta diversity in some patients came from surviving recipient T cells and thymic progenitors.

Unique molecular identifiers featured in how the TCRbeta library was prepared. TCRdb reanalysed the PCR reads using MiXCR and keeps one entry per CDR3 protein. Among approximately 250,000 distinct CDR3 sequences listed, about 25% were seen once. Germline-derived CDR1 and CDR2 are MNHEY and SVGAGI. V lost 2 bases, J lost 4 bases, and 11 bases lay in between. This CDR3 comprises 14 residues. This receptor was identified in a girl under 10 years old with Fanconi anemia, due to receive a stem cell transplant. The sequenced sample was PBMCs, obtained before TCRalphabeta/CD19-depleted stem cell transplant. This chain links TRBV6-5 with TRBJ1-2; D is unclear. The CDR3 protein is CASSYRREFYGYTF. CDR3 sequence (DNA): TGTGCCAGCAGTTACCGACGGGAGTTCTATGGCTACACCTTC.